This entry describes one T cell receptor (beta chain). Its cognate antigen is unknown. The data originate from a study of shared clonotypes between healthy human individuals. At the level of the study: Per-donor plates numbered three CD4 naive, three CD4 memory, two CD8 naive and one CD8 memory.

Profiled with immunoSEQ multiplex PCR; TCRdb holds only in-frame clones, not every one. The sample comprises 2.3 million or so clones, over 85% of which are singletons, and 0.39% rests with the top ten. The germline gives CDR1 SGHNT, CDR2 YYREEE (reference sequence). The CDR3 runs 16 residues. The V end lost 4 bases, the J end lost 2 bases, and 16 bases lay between the germline ends. Notes on the study in general: Incomplete sequencing of sorted subsets was indicated by rarefaction despite large depth. Naive subsets generally exceeded memory subsets in estimated richness.

The material sequenced was naive CD4+ T cells from PBMCs. The subset here: CD45RA+ positively selected. This TCR was sampled from a man between 18 and 29 years old in good health. Some clones in this sample may be carry-over from other donors' samples. This sequence joins TRBV5-4 and TRBJ2-1; no firm D call. The CDR3 DNA sequence: TGTGCCAGCAGCCCCCCCCGGCCCCAGACCTACAATGAGCAGTTCTTC. It encodes CASSPPRPQTYNEQFF. The full variable domain, in which reference TRBV5-4 and TRBJ2-1 provide the parts outside the CDR3, is ETGVTQSPTHLIKTRGQQVTLRCSSQSGHNTVSWYQQALGQGPQFIFQYYREEENGRGNFPPRFSGLQFPNYSSELNVNALELDDSALYLCASSPPRPQTYNEQFFGPGTRLTVL.